The rows below give T cell receptor beta chains drawn from one sample of a study of B cell selection in AIRE deficiency. TCRdb's copy holds only in-frame clones and misses some; the assay was immunoSEQ multiplex PCR. The sample includes 20,000 to 25,000 clones, 94% of them seen just once. Input material: Tregs sorted from PBMCs. The source of these receptors is a human donor with AIRE deficiency. Both conserved end residues are part of each CDR3. D genes are given only for firm matches. Rows give clone size only sometimes, using once, few, many, or a class for an expanded clone.

DNA	CDR3	size	D	V	J
TGTGCCAGCAGCAAAACGGAGTGCTATAGCAATCAGCCCCAGCATTTT	CASSKTECYSNQPQHF	-	-	TRBV21-1	TRBJ1-5
TGTGCCAGCAGCTTACCCTGGACTAGCACCGATGAGCAGTTCTTC	CASSLPWTSTDEQFF	-	TRBD2	TRBV7-2	TRBJ2-1
TGCGCCAGCAGTTTCGCGCCGGGACCATCGGGGGAGACCCAGTACTTC	CASSFAPGPSGETQYF	-	-	TRBV5-1	TRBJ2-5
TGTGCCAGCAGTTTTACGCTTGGACAGGGTGGCTACACCTTC	CASSFTLGQGGYTF	-	TRBD1	TRBV6-5	TRBJ1-2
TGTGCCAGCAGCCTCCACCGGGAGACCTACGAGCAGTACTTC	CASSLHRETYEQYF	-	-	TRBV7-2	TRBJ2-7
TGTGCCAGTAGCCCGGGACAGGGGGCAACTAATGAAAAACTGTTTTTT	CASSPGQGATNEKLFF	once	TRBD1	TRBV19	TRBJ1-4
TGTGCCAGCGGGACCCCCGGGGAAAAACTGTTTTTT	CASGTPGEKLFF	-	-	TRBV5-4	TRBJ1-4
TGTGCCAGCAGTACCCAAGGGTTGCACAATGAGCAGTTCTTC	CASSTQGLHNEQFF	-	-	TRBV6-6	TRBJ2-1
TGTGCCAGCAGCTACCAGGGGGCTGGGGCCAACGTCCTGACTTTC	CASSYQGAGANVLTF	-	TRBD1	TRBV28	TRBJ2-6
TGTGCCAGCTCAGCGCGGCTTCAAGAGACCCAGTACTTC	CASSARLQETQYF	-	-	TRBV18	TRBJ2-5
TGTGCCAGCAGTCCCAGGACGGGGTGGCCTAATGAAAAACTGTTTTTT	CASSPRTGWPNEKLFF	-	-	TRBV27	TRBJ1-4
TGTGCCAGCAGCACTATGGTGGGGTTAAATATGAACACTGAAGCTTTCTTT	CASSTMVGLNMNTEAFF	-	-	TRBV7-8	TRBJ1-1
TGTGCCAGCAGTGTACAGGGGCGCAGGGGCTCTGAAGCTTTCTTT	CASSVQGRRGSEAFF	-	TRBD1	TRBV28	TRBJ1-1
TGTGCCAGCAGTTCTCCGGGACTAGTAGGTGAGCAGTTCTTC	CASSSPGLVGEQFF	-	TRBD2	TRBV6-6	TRBJ2-1
TGTGCCAGTAGTTTGACGGAAGGGGCTGGTCAGCCCCAGCATTTT	CASSLTEGAGQPQHF	-	-	TRBV19	TRBJ1-5
TGCGCCAGCAGCCCCAGACTAGCGGGAGGTGGGGCCAACGTCCTGACTTTC	CASSPRLAGGGANVLTF	-	TRBD2	TRBV4-3	TRBJ2-6
TGTGCCAGCAGCTTATGGCCTAGCGGTAGGGGCGGGGAGCTGTTTTTT	CASSLWPSGRGGELFF	-	TRBD2	TRBV7-2	TRBJ2-2
TGTGCCAGCAGTTACACCCGGACAGGATCCACTGAAGCTTTCTTT	CASSYTRTGSTEAFF	-	TRBD1	TRBV6-5	TRBJ1-1
TGCAGCGTTGGGAATGGCGGGGGCACAGATACGCAGTATTTT	CSVGNGGGTDTQYF	-	-	TRBV29-1	TRBJ2-3
TGTGCCAGCAGCTCCCGCCCCTTGGGGGAGACCCAGTACTTC	CASSSRPLGETQYF	once	-	TRBV5-8	TRBJ2-5
TGTGCCAGTAGTATAACGCTGAGCTCTGGAAACACCATATATTTT	CASSITLSSGNTIYF	-	-	TRBV19	TRBJ1-3
TGTGCCAGCTCCGACGCGGCAGGGGTTTTCGATGAGCAGTTCTTC	CASSDAAGVFDEQFF	-	-	TRBV18	TRBJ2-1
TGTGCCAGCAGTTCGTACAAACAAGAGACCCAGTACTTC	CASSSYKQETQYF	-	-	TRBV11-3	TRBJ2-5
TGTGCCAGCACAACGAGCGGGAGGGAGACCCAGTACTTC	CASTTSGRETQYF	-	TRBD2	TRBV6-1	TRBJ2-5
TGTGCCAGCAGTTACAGGGGGGCCCACGAGCAGTACTTC	CASSYRGAHEQYF	-	-	TRBV6-5	TRBJ2-7
TGTGCCAGCAGCTTACCAGGCGTAGAGACCCAGTACTTC	CASSLPGVETQYF	-	-	TRBV7-9	TRBJ2-5
TGTGCCAGCAGTTACTCGAGGAATTACAATGAGCAGTTCTTC	CASSYSRNYNEQFF	-	-	TRBV6-6	TRBJ2-1
TGTGCCAGCAGCTTACCCGGGGCCTATGGCTACACCTTC	CASSLPGAYGYTF	-	-	TRBV11-1	TRBJ1-2
TGTGCCAGCAGTTACCAGAGCCACACTGAAGCTTTCTTT	CASSYQSHTEAFF	-	-	TRBV6-5	TRBJ1-1
TGTGCCAGCAGAGGGGGACTAGCGGGAGGGGAGACCCAGTACTTC	CASRGGLAGGETQYF	-	TRBD2	TRBV2	TRBJ2-5
TGTGCCAGCAGTTACCCGCTACAGGGGGCGCGGTACGAGCAGTACTTC	CASSYPLQGARYEQYF	-	TRBD1	TRBV6-6	TRBJ2-7
TGTGCCAGTAGTATATGGCCAGCGGTTCGAGACAATGAGCAGTTCTTC	CASSIWPAVRDNEQFF	-	-	TRBV19	TRBJ2-1
TGTGCCAGCGCCCCTGGGGGAGCCCAAAGCTCCTACAATGAGCAGTTCTTC	CASAPGGAQSSYNEQFF	once	-	TRBV7-2	TRBJ2-1
TGTGCCAGCAGCTTAGGGGGACTAACTCAGCTAGCCAAAAACATTCAGTACTTC	CASSLGGLTQLAKNIQYF	-	TRBD2	TRBV13	TRBJ2-4
TGTGCCAGCAGCTTTTGGGCAAGCTACGAGCAGTACTTC	CASSFWASYEQYF	-	-	TRBV5-6	TRBJ2-7
TGCGCCAGCAGCCCTAGCGGAGCCTCCTACGAGCAGTACTTC	CASSPSGASYEQYF	-	TRBD2	TRBV5-1	TRBJ2-7
TGCAGCGTTGACGGTGGCGAAGGAGCGGGGTATGGCTACACCTTC	CSVDGGEGAGYGYTF	-	-	TRBV29-1	TRBJ1-2
TGTGCCAGCTCACTCTTACCGGGAAACTTCTACGAGCAGTACTTC	CASSLLPGNFYEQYF	-	-	TRBV18	TRBJ2-7
TGCGCCAGCAGCCGAGGACTAGCGTCGGAGACCCAGTACTTC	CASSRGLASETQYF	-	TRBD2	TRBV4-1	TRBJ2-5
TGTGCCAGCAGTGAAGGACAGGGCGAGAGGGCTTTCTTT	CASSEGQGERAFF	-	TRBD1	TRBV6-1	TRBJ1-1
TGTGCCAGCAGCTTACTGGGGGGAGTCGGGAAGCAGTTCTTC	CASSLLGGVGKQFF	-	-	TRBV6-5	TRBJ2-1
TGTGCCAGCAGTCTCTCCGGGACTAGCGGCACAGATACGCAGTATTTT	CASSLSGTSGTDTQYF	-	TRBD2	TRBV28	TRBJ2-3
TGTGCCAGCAGCTTATCTCTTTCCAGGGCTAAAACCATGAACACTGAAGCTTTCTTT	CASSLSLSRAKTMNTEAFF	-	-	TRBV7-2	TRBJ1-1
TGTGCCAGCAGCGTCCGTTGGCTAGCGGGAGGGCCTGGAGGGTCCTACAATGAGCAGTTCTTC	CASSVRWLAGGPGGSYNEQFF	-	TRBD2	TRBV9	TRBJ2-1
TGTGCCAGCAGCTTCCGGGAAGGAGACACCATATATTTT	CASSFREGDTIYF	-	-	TRBV7-9	TRBJ1-3
TGTGCCTCTAGACACGCTAGGCTAACCTGGAGCAATGAGCAGTTCTTC	CASRHARLTWSNEQFF	-	-	TRBV30	TRBJ2-1
TGTGCCATCGCGGAGAGGGGACGAGCCCACTATGGCTACACCTTC	CAIAERGRAHYGYTF	-	-	TRBV28	TRBJ1-2
TGTGCCAGCAGCTTAGTTGGGGAGACCCAGTACTTC	CASSLVGETQYF	-	-	TRBV7-2	TRBJ2-5
TGTGCCAGCAGTTATTTCGGGGATAATTCACCCCTCCACTTT	CASSYFGDNSPLHF	-	-	TRBV6-5	TRBJ1-6
TGTGCCAGCCGTGATGGCGGAGCAGGCACAGATACGCAGTATTTT	CASRDGGAGTDTQYF	-	-	TRBV2	TRBJ2-3
TGTGCCAGCAGTTTTTGGGGCGACTATGGCTACACCTTC	CASSFWGDYGYTF	-	-	TRBV28	TRBJ1-2
TGTGCCAGCAGTGAAGGTAGTCAGCCGGGCACAGATACGCAGTATTTT	CASSEGSQPGTDTQYF	-	-	TRBV6-4	TRBJ2-3
TGCGCCAGCAGCCAAGATGCAGCGGGGTCCTACAATGAGCAGTTCTTC	CASSQDAAGSYNEQFF	-	TRBD2	TRBV4-3	TRBJ2-1
TGTGCCAGCAGCTCGGTAGGGCTTGGTAAGAACACTGAAGCTTTCTTT	CASSSVGLGKNTEAFF	-	-	TRBV7-9	TRBJ1-1
TGTGCCAGCAGCTCACAGGGGGGAAGGATGGATCAGCCCCAGCATTTT	CASSSQGGRMDQPQHF	-	TRBD1	TRBV7-2	TRBJ1-5